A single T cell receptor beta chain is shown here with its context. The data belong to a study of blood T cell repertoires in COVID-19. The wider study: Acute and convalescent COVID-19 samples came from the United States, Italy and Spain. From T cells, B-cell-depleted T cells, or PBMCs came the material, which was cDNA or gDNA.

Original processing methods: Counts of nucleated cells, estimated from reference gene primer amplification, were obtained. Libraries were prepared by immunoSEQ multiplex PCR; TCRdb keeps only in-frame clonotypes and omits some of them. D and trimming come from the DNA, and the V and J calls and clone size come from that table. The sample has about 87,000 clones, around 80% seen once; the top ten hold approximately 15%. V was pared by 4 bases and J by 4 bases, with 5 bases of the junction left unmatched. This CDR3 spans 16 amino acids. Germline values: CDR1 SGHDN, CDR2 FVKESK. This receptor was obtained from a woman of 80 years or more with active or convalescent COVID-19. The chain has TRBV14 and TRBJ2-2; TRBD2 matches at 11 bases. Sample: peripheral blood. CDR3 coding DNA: TGTGCCAGCAGCCCCTACACTAGCGGGGGCACCGGGGAGCTGTTTTTT. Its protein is CASSPYTSGGTGELFF. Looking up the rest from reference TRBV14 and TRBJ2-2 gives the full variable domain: EAGVTQFPSHSVIEKGQTVTLRCDPISGHDNLYWYRRVMGKEIKFLLHFVKESKQDESGMPNNRFLAERTGGTYSTLKVQPAELEDSGVYFCASSPYTSGGTGELFFGEGSRLTVL.